This T cell receptor (beta chain) came from a study of T cells in Graves' hyperthyroidism and ophthalmopathy. Clinical symptoms, serum thyroxine, TRAb, thyroid ultrasound and orbital computed tomography established diagnosis. The blood was taken when hyperthyroidism was first diagnosed, before any ophthalmopathy symptoms showed up. Only a few counts were recorded for this clonotype. The TCR beta CDR3 regions underwent amplification using RNA transcripts as the source. Initially, a first-round RT-PCR of the TCR CDR3 employed the HTBI primer set. One entry per CDR3 protein, called by TCRdb with MiXCR from the multiplex PCR reads. Here the sample spans about 160,000 distinct CDR3 sequences, roughly 9.4% being singletons. The CDR3 runs to 15 residues. V was clipped by 6 bases and J by 7 bases, with 19 bases between them. Germline lookup yields CDR1 MDHEN and CDR2 SYDVKM.

Sequencing was carried out using blood. The chain employs TRBV28 and TRBJ2-1; the D is unclear. The receptor comes from a woman aged 18-30 years with Graves' hyperthyroidism that later progressed to Graves' ophthalmopathy. CDR3 region: CASRDRAARINEQFF. The CDR3 DNA is TGTGCCAGCAGGGACCGGGCCGCCCGGATTAATGAGCAGTTCTTC.